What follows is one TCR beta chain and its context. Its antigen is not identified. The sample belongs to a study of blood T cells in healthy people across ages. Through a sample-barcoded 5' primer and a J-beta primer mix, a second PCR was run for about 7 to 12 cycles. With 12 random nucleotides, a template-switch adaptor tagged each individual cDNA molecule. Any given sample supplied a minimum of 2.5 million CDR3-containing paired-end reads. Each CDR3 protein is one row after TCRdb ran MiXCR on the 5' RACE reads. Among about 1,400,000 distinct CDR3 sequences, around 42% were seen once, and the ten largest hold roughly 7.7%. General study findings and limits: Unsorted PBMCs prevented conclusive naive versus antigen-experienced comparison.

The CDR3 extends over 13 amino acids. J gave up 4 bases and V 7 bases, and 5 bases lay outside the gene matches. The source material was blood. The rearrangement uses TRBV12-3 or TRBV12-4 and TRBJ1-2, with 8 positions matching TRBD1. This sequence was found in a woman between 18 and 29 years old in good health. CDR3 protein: CASTRGQVYGYTF. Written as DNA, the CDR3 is TGTGCCAGCACCCGGGGACAGGTCTATGGCTACACCTTC.